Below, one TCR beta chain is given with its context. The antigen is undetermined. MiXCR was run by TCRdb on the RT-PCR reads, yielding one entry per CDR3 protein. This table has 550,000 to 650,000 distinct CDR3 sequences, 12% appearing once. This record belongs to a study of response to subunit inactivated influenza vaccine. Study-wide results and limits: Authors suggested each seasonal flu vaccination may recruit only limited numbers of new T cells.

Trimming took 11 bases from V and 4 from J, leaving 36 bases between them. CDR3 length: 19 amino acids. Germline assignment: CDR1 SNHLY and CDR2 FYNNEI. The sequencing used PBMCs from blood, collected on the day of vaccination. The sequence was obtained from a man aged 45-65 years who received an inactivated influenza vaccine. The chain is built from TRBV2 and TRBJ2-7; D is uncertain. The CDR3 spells CAFSLGRHGRTIVSYEQYF. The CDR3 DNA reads TGTGCCTTCAGTTTAGGACGGCACGGCCGAACGATCGTTTCTTACGAGCAGTACTTC.